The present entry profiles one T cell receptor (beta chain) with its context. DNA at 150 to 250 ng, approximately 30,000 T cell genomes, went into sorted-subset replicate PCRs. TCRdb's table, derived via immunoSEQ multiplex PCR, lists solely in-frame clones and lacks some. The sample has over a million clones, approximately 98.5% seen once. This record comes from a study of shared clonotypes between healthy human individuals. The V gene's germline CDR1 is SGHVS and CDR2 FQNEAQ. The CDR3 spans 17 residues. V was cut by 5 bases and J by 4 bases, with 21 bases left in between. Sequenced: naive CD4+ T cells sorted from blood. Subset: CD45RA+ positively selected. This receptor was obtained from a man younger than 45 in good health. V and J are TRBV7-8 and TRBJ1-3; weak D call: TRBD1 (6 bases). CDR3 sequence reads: CASSLKRTVSNGNTIYF. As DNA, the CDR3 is TGTGCCAGCAGCCTAAAAAGGACAGTGTCGAACGGAAACACCATATATTTT.